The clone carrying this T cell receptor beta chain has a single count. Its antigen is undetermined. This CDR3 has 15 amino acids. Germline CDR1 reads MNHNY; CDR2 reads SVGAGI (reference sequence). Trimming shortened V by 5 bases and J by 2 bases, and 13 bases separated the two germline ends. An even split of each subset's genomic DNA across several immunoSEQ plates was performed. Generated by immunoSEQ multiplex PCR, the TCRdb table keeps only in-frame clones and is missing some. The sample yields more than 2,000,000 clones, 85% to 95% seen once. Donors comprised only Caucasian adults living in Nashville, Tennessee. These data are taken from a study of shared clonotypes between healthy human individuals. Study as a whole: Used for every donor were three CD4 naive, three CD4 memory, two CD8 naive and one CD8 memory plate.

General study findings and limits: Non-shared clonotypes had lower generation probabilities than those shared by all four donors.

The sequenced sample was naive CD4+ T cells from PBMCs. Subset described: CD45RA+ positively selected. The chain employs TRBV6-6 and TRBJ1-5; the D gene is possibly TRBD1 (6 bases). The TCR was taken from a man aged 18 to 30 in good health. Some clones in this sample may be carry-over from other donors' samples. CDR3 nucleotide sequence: TGTGCCAGCAGTGGGGGGACATTGGGCAATCAGCCCCAGCATTTT. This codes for CASSGGTLGNQPQHF.